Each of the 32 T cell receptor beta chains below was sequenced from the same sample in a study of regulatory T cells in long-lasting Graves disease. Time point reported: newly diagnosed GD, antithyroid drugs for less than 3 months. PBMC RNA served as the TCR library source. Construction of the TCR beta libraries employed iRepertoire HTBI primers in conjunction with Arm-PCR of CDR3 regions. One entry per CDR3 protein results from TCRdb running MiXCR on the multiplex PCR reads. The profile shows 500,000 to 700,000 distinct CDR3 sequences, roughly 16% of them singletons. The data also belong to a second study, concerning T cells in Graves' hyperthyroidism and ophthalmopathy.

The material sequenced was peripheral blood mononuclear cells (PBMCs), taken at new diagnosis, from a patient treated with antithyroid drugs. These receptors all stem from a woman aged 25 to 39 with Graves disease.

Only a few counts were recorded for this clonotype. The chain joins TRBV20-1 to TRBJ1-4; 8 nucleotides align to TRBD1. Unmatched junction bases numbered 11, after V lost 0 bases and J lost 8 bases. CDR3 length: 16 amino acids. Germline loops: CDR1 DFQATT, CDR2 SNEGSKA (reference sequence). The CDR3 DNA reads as TGCAGTGCTAGAGAGCAGGACAGGGTTATGAGGGAAAAACTGTTTTTT. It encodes CSAREQDRVMREKLFF.

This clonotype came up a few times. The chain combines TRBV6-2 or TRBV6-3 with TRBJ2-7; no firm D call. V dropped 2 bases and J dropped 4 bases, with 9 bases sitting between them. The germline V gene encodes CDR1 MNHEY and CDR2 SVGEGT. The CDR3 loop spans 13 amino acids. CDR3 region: CASSYGEEYEQYF. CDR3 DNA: TGTGCCAGCAGTTACGGAGAGGAATACGAGCAGTACTTC.

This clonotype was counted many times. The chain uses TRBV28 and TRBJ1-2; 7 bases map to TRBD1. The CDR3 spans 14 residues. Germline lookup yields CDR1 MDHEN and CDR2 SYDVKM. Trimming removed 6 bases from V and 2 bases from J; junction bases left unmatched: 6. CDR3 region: CASSGNRGNYGYTF. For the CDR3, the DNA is TGTGCCAGCAGCGGAAACAGGGGAAACTATGGCTACACCTTC.

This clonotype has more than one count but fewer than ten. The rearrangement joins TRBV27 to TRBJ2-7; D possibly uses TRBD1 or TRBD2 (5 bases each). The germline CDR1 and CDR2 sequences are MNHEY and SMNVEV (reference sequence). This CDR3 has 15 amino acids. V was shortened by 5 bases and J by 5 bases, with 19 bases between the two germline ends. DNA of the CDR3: TGTGCCAGCAGTCCAGGGACGCGACCCACCAACGAGCAGTACTTC. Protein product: CASSPGTRPTNEQYF.

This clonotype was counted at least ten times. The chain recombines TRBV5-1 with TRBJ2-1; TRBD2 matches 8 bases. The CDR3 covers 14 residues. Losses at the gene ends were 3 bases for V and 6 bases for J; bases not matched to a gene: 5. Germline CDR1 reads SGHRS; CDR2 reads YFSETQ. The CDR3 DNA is TGCGCCAGCAGCTGGACCGGGACTAGCAATGAGCAGTTCTTC. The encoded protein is CASSWTGTSNEQFF.

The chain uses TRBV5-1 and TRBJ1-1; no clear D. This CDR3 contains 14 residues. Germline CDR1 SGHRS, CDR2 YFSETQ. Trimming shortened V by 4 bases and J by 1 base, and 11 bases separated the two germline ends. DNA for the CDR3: TGCGCCAGCAGCCAGCCGGTTGGGAACACTGAAGCTTTCTTT. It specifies CASSQPVGNTEAFF.

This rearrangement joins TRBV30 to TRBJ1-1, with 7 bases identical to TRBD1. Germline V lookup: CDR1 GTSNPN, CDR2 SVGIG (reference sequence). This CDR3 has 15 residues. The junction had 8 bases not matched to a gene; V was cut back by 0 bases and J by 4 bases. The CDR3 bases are TGTGCCTGGAGTGTTAAAAGGCAGGGGGGCACTGAAGCTTTCTTT. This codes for CAWSVKRQGGTEAFF. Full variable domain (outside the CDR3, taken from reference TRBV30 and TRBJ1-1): SQTIHQWPATLVQPVGSPLSLECTVEGTSNPNLYWYRQAAGRGLQLLFYSVGIGQISSEVPQNLSASRPQDRQFILSSKKLLLSDSGFYLCAWSVKRQGGTEAFFGQGTRLTVV.

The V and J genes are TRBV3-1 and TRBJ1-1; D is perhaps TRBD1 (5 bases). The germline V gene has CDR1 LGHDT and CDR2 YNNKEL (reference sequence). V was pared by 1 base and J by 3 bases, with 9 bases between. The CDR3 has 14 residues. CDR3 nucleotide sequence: TGTGCCAGCAGCCAAGGTCTGGGGGACACTGAAGCTTTCTTT. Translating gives CASSQGLGDTEAFF. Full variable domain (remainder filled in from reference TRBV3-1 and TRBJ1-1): DTAVSQTPKYLVTQMGNDKSIKCEQNLGHDTMYWYKQDSKKFLKIMFSYNNKELIINETVPNRFSPKSPDKAHLNLHINSLELGDSAVYFCASSQGLGDTEAFFGQGTRLTVV.

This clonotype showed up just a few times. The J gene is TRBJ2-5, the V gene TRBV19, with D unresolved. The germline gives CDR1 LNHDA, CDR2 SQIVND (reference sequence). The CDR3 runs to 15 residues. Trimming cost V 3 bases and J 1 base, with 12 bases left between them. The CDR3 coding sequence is TGTGCCAGTAGTATTCCAAATAGGCCCCAAGAGACCCAGTACTTC. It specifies CASSIPNRPQETQYF.

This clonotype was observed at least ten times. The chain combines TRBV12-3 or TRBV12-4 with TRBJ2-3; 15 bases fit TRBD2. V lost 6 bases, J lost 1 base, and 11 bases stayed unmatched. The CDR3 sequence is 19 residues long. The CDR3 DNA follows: TGTGCCAGCAGCCTATGGAGGACTAGCGGGAGGGCGGGCACAGATACGCAGTATTTT. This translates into CASSLWRTSGRAGTDTQYF.

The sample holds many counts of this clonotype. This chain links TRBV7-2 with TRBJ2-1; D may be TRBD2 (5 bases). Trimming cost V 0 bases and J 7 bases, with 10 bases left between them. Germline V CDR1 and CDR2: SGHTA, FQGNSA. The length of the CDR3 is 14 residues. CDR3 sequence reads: CASSLAQAANEQFF. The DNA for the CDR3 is TGTGCCAGCAGCTTAGCCCAAGCGGCGAATGAGCAGTTCTTC.

The CDR3 here is CATTTVTSGDTYEQYF. The CDR3 DNA reads as TGTGCCACCACTACAGTGACTAGCGGGGACACCTACGAGCAGTACTTC. V and J are TRBV24-1 and TRBJ2-7; 11 bases align to TRBD2. The CDR3 has 16 residues. Germline V lookup: CDR1 KGHDR, CDR2 SFDVKD. V dropped 8 bases and J dropped 2; count of bases not matched to a gene: 10.

The CDR3 bases are TGTGCCAGCTCGGCGGGGGACGAGCAGTACTTC. Protein: CASSAGDEQYF. The chain couples TRBV18 to TRBJ2-7, with 7 positions matching TRBD2. Trimming cost V 6 bases and J 5 bases; bases outside gene matches: 1. Germline CDR1 and CDR2: KGHSH and LQKENI. CDR3 length: 11 amino acids.

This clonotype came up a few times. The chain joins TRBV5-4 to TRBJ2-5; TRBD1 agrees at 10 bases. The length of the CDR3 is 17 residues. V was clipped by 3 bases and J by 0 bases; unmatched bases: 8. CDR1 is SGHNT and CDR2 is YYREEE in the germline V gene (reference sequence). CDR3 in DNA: TGTGCCAGCAGCTATTCGGGACAGGGGCCGTACCAAGAGACCCAGTACTTC. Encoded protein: CASSYSGQGPYQETQYF.

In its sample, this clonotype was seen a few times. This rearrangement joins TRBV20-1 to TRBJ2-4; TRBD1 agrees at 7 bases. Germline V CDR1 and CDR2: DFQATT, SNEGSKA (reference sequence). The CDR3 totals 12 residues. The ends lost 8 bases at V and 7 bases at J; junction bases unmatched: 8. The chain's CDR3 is CSLQGLKNIQYF. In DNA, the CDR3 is TGCAGTTTACAGGGGTTAAAGAACATTCAGTACTTC.

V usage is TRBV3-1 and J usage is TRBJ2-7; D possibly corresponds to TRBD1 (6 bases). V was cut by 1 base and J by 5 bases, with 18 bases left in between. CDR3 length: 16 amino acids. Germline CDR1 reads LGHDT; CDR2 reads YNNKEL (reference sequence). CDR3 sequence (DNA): TGTGCCAGCAGCCAAGTTGGGGGCCAGGGAAGAAACGAGCAGTACTTC. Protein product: CASSQVGGQGRNEQYF.

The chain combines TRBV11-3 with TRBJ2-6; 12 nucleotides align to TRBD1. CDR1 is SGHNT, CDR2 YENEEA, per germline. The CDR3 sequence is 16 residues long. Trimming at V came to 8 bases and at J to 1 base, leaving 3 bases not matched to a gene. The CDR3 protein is CASSGQGASGANVLTF. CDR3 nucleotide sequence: TGTGCCAGCTCGGGACAGGGGGCTTCTGGGGCCAACGTCCTGACTTTC.

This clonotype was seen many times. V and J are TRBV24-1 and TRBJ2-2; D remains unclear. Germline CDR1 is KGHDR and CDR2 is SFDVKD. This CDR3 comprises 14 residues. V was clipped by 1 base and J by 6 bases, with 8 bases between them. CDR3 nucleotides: TGTGCCACCAGTGATTTTGAGGTCGCCGGGGAGCTGTTTTTT. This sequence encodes CATSDFEVAGELFF.

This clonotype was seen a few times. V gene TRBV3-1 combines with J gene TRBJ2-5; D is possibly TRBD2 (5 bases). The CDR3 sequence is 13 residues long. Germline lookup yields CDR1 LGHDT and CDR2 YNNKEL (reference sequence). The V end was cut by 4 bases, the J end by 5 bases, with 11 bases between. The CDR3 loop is CASSRGLSETQYF. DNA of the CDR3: TGTGCCAGCAGCCGAGGGCTCTCGGAGACCCAGTACTTC.

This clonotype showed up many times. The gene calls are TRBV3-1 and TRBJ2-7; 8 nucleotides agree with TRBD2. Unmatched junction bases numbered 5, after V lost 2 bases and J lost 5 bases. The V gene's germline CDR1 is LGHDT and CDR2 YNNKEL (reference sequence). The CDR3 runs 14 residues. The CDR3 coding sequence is TGTGCCAGCAGCCAACTCAGCGGGAGCCACGAGCAGTACTTC. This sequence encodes CASSQLSGSHEQYF.

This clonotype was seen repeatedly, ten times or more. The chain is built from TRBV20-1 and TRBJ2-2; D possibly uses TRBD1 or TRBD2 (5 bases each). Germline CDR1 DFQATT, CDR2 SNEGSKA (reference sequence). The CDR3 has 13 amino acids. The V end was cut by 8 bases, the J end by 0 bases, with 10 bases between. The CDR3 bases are TGCAGTACGGGACGGACGAACACCGGGGAGCTGTTTTTT. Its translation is CSTGRTNTGELFF.

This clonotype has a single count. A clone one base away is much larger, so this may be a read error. In DNA form, the CDR3 reads TGTACCAGCAGTTTACGGCGGAGGGGAAGGGGATCTTTCTTT. Protein product: CTSSLRRRGRGSFF. The genes are TRBV28 and TRBJ1-1, with a weak D call TRBD1 (5 bases). This CDR3 has 14 residues. Per germline, CDR1 MDHEN and CDR2 SYDVKM.

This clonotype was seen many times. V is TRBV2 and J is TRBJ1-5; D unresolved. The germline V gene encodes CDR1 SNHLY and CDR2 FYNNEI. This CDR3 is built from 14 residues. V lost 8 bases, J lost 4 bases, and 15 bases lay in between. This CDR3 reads CASQADGMNQPQHF. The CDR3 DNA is TGTGCCAGCCAAGCTGACGGGATGAATCAGCCCCAGCATTTT.

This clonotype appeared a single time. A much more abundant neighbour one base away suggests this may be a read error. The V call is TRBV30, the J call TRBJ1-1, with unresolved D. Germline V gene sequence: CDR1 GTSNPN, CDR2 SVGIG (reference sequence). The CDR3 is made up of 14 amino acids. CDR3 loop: CAWSVITGKSEALF. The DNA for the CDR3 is TGTGCCTGGAGTGTAATAACGGGAAAATCTGAAGCTCTCTTT.

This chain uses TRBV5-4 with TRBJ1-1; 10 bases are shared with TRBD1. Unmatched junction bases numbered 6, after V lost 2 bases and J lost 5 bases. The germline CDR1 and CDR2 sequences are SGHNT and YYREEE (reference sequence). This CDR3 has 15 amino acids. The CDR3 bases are TGTGCCAGCAGCTTTAAGGACAGGGGGGTAACTGAAGCTTTCTTT. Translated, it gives CASSFKDRGVTEAFF. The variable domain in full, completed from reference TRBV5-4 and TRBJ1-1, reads ETGVTQSPTHLIKTRGQQVTLRCSSQSGHNTVSWYQQALGQGPQFIFQYYREEENGRGNFPPRFSGLQFPNYSSELNVNALELDDSALYLCASSFKDRGVTEAFFGQGTRLTVV.

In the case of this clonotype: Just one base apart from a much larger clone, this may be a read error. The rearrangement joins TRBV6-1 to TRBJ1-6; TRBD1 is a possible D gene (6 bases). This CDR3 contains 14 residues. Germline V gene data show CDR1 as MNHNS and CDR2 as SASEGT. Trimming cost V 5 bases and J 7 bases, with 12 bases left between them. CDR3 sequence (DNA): TGTGCCAGCAGTCGAGGACAGCCCAATTCACCCCTCCACTTT. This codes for CASSRGQPNSPLHF.

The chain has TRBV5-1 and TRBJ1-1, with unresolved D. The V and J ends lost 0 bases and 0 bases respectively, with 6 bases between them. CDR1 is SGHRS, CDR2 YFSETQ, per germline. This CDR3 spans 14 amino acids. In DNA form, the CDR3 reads TGCGCCAGCAGCTTGGAGTCTATGAACACTGAAGCTTTCTTT. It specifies CASSLESMNTEAFF.

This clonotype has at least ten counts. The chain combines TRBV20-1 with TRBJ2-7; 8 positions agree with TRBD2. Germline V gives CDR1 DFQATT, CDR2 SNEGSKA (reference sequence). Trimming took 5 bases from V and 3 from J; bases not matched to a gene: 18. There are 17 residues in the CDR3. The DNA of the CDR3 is TGCAGTGCTTCACTACCGGGAGGGCCTTCGGTCGTCTACGAGCAGTACTTC. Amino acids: CSASLPGGPSVVYEQYF.

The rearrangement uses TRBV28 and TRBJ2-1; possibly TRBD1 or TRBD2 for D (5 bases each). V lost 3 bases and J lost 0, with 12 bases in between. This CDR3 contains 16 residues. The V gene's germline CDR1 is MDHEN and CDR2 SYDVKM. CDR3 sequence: CASSLNGGHSYNEQFF. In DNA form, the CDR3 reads TGTGCCAGCAGTTTGAATGGAGGACACTCCTACAATGAGCAGTTCTTC.

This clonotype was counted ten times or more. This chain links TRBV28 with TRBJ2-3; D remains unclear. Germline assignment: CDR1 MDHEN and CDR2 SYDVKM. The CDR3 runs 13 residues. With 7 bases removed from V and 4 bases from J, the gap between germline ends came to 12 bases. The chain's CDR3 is CASNSGLADTQYF. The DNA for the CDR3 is TGTGCCAGCAACTCCGGCTTGGCAGATACGCAGTATTTT.

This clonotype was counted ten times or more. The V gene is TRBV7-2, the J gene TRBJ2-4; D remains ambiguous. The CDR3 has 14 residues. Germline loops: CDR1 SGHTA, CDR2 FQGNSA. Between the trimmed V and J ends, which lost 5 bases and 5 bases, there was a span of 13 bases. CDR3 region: CASSAYPSQNIQYF. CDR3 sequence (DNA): TGTGCCAGCAGCGCCTATCCGAGTCAAAACATTCAGTACTTC.

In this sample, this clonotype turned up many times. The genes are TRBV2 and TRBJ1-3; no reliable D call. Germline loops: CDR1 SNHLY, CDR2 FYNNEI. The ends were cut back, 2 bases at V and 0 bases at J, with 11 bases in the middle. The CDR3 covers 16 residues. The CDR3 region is CASSESHGYSGNTIYF. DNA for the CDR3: TGTGCCAGCAGTGAATCCCACGGCTACTCTGGAAACACCATATATTTT.